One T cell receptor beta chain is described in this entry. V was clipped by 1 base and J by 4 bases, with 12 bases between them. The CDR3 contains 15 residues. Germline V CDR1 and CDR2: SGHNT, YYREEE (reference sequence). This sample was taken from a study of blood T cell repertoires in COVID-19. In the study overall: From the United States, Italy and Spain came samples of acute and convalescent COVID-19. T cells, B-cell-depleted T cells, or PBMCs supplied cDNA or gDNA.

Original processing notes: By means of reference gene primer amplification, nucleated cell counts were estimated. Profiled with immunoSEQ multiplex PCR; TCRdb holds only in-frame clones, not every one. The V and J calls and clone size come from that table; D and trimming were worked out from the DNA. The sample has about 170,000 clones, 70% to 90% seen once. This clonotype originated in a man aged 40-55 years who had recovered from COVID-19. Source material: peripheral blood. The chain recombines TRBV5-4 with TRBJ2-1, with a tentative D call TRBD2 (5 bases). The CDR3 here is CASSLQRGSYNEQFF. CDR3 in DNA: TGTGCCAGCAGCTTGCAACGGGGTTCTTACAATGAGCAGTTCTTC.